The next 32 T cell receptor beta chains were all read from a single sample in a study of cytomegalovirus exposure and HLA in healthy donors. 13 Jbeta primers and 60 Vbeta primers were used for the PCR. Repertoires were generated with immunoSEQ multiplex PCR, while TCRdb's copy carries only in-frame clones and drops some. Of 95,000 to 100,000 clones in the sample, approximately 79% were seen once. Sequencing used PBMCs. Source of these receptors: a male donor in good health and CMV-seronegative.

The gene calls are TRBV9 and TRBJ1-1; D is unresolved. The CDR3 loop spans 13 amino acids. CDR1 is SGDLS and CDR2 is YYNGEE in the germline V gene. Trimming pared 0 bases from V and 4 bases from J, leaving 7 bases between. In DNA form, the CDR3 reads TGTGCCAGCAGCGTAGCCGCGGGCACTGAAGCTTTCTTT. This gives the protein CASSVAAGTEAFF.

The rearrangement uses TRBV9 and TRBJ1-3; D unclear. V was clipped by 0 bases and J by 0 bases, with 13 bases between them. CDR1 and CDR2 from the germline V gene are SGDLS and YYNGEE. CDR3 length equals 17 residues. For the CDR3, the DNA is TGTGCCAGCAGCGTAGTAGCGACCCGTAGCTCTGGAAACACCATATATTTT. Protein: CASSVVATRSSGNTIYF.

The chain recombines TRBV5-4 with TRBJ2-3, with TRBD1 as a possible D gene (5 bases). V shed 3 bases and J shed 0 bases, with 17 bases lying between them. The germline CDR1 and CDR2 sequences are SGHNT and YYREEE (reference sequence). The CDR3 loop spans 17 amino acids. The CDR3 protein is CASSSWARDRSTDTQYF. The CDR3 DNA is TGTGCCAGCAGCTCCTGGGCCAGGGATCGTAGCACAGATACGCAGTATTTT. The full variable domain, completed using reference TRBV5-4 and TRBJ2-3, is ETGVTQSPTHLIKTRGQQVTLRCSSQSGHNTVSWYQQALGQGPQFIFQYYREEENGRGNFPPRFSGLQFPNYSSELNVNALELDDSALYLCASSSWARDRSTDTQYFGPGTRLTVL.

This clone was seen only once. The chain uses TRBV27 and TRBJ2-7, with D perhaps TRBD1 (6 bases). V shed 5 bases and J shed 4 bases, with 15 bases lying between them. Germline V gives CDR1 MNHEY, CDR2 SMNVEV (reference sequence). There are 14 residues in the CDR3. The CDR3, as DNA: TGTGCCAGCAGTCCAGGGGTATTTTTTTACGAGCAGTACTTC. Translation gives CASSPGVFFYEQYF.

The chain is built from TRBV6-4 and TRBJ1-5; D is ambiguous. Germline CDR1 is MRHNA and CDR2 is SNTAGT. With 6 bases removed from V and 3 bases from J, the gap between germline ends came to 3 bases. CDR3 length: 11 amino acids. DNA of the CDR3: TGTGCCAGCAGCATCAATCAGCCCCAGCATTTT. It yields the protein CASSINQPQHF.

This clone was observed a few times. The chain carries TRBV6-6 and TRBJ2-7; D is possibly TRBD2 (5 bases). The CDR3 sequence is 15 residues long. CDR1 and CDR2 from the germline V gene are MNHNY and SVGAGI (reference sequence). The V end lost 3 bases, the J end lost 2 bases, and 14 bases lay between the germline ends. CDR3 residues: CASSYPTGITYEQYF. DNA of the CDR3: TGTGCCAGCAGTTATCCTACCGGGATTACCTACGAGCAGTACTTC.

The chain employs TRBV5-6 and TRBJ2-3, with 9 bases aligning to TRBD2. The germline CDR1 and CDR2 sequences are SGHDT and YYEEEE. J lost 4 bases, V lost 2 bases, and 8 bases had no gene match. This CDR3 has 16 residues. CDR3 in DNA: TGTGCCAGCAGCTTCCCACGCGGGAGGGCCGCAGATACGCAGTATTTT. This gives the protein CASSFPRGRAADTQYF.

The J gene is TRBJ2-1, the V gene TRBV4-1; no firm D call. The germline V gene has CDR1 MGHRA and CDR2 YSYEKL. The CDR3 has 14 amino acids. With 1 base removed from V and 0 bases from J, the gap between germline ends came to 4 bases. The CDR3 loop reads CASSQASSYNEQFF. The CDR3 DNA follows: TGCGCCAGCAGCCAAGCGAGCTCCTACAATGAGCAGTTCTTC.

V usage is TRBV5-1 and J usage is TRBJ1-3, with TRBD1 matching 7 bases. J was trimmed by 0 bases and V by 2 bases; bases with no gene match: 11. The CDR3 is made up of 18 amino acids. The V gene's germline CDR1 is SGHRS and CDR2 YFSETQ. The CDR3 is CASSLTSGTAISGNTIYF. The DNA for the CDR3 is TGCGCCAGCAGCTTAACCTCCGGGACAGCGATCTCTGGAAACACCATATATTTT. Based on the CDR3 plus reference TRBV5-1 and TRBJ1-3, the full variable domain is KAGVTQTPRYLIKTRGQQVTLSCSPISGHRSVSWYQQTPGQGLQFLFEYFSETQRNKGNFPGRFSGRQFSNSRSEMNVSTLELGDSALYLCASSLTSGTAISGNTIYFGEGSWLTVV.

The chain has TRBV4-3 and TRBJ1-1; TRBD1 aligns across 7 bases. Per germline, CDR1 LGHNA and CDR2 YSLEER. Unmatched junction bases numbered 7, after V lost 2 bases and J lost 1 base. This CDR3 is 16 amino acids long. The CDR3 DNA follows: TGCGCCAGCAGCCAACAACAGGGGCTTGGGAACACTGAAGCTTTCTTT. Its translation is CASSQQQGLGNTEAFF.

The chain recombines TRBV6-5 with TRBJ2-7, with TRBD1 matching over 7 bases. This CDR3 has 13 amino acids. Trimming removed 6 bases from V and 2 bases from J; junction bases left unmatched: 4. The germline V gene encodes CDR1 MNHEY and CDR2 SVGAGI. CDR3 residues: CASRRTGAYEQYF. The CDR3 nucleotides read TGTGCCAGCAGACGGACAGGAGCCTACGAGCAGTACTTC.

This clone appeared a few times. The rearrangement joins TRBV9 to TRBJ1-2; 8 nucleotides match TRBD1. This CDR3 has 14 residues. Looked up from germline, CDR1 is SGDLS and CDR2 is YYNGEE. Unmatched junction bases numbered 4, after V lost 2 bases and J lost 4 bases. CDR3 loop: CASSVAGGGYGYTF. The CDR3 nucleotides read TGTGCCAGCAGCGTCGCAGGGGGCGGCTATGGCTACACCTTC. Supplemented by reference TRBV9 and TRBJ1-2, the full variable domain reads DSGVTQTPKHLITATGQRVTLRCSPRSGDLSVYWYQQSLDQGLQFLIQYYNGEERAKGNILERFSAQQFPDLHSELNLSSLELGDSALYFCASSVAGGGYGYTFGSGTRLTVV.

This clone has a handful of counts. The chain carries TRBV5-8 and TRBJ2-7; 9 bases are shared with TRBD1. Looked up from germline, CDR1 is SGHTS and CDR2 is YDEGEE. V gave up 0 bases and J gave up 3 bases; unmatched junction bases: 4. CDR3 size: 15 residues. In nucleotides, the CDR3 is TGTGCCAGCAGCTTGGGACAGGGGGTGTACTACGAGCAGTACTTC. As protein: CASSLGQGVYYEQYF. Variable domain in full (rest from reference TRBV5-8 and TRBJ2-7): EAGVTQSPTHLIKTRGQQATLRCSPISGHTSVYWYQQALGLGLQFLLWYDEGEERNRGNFPPRFSGRQFPNYSSELNVNALELEDSALYLCASSLGQGVYYEQYFGPGTRLTVT.

The genes are TRBV15 and TRBJ1-1; D is unclear. The CDR3 is 13 amino acids. Trimming left V 6 bases short and J 0 bases short, with 8 bases between. Germline lookup yields CDR1 LNHNV and CDR2 YYDKDF (reference sequence). Written as DNA, the CDR3 is TGTGCCACCAGTAGTCAAATGAACACTGAAGCTTTCTTT. Protein sequence: CATSSQMNTEAFF.

V gene TRBV6-1 combines with J gene TRBJ2-5; 10 bases align to TRBD1. V dropped 6 bases and J dropped 5; count of bases not matched to a gene: 9. There are 15 residues in the CDR3. The germline gives CDR1 MNHNS, CDR2 SASEGT. CDR3 sequence reads: CASSGGTGERETQYF. In nucleotides, the CDR3 is TGTGCCAGCAGCGGAGGGACAGGGGAGCGGGAGACCCAGTACTTC.

The V gene is TRBV5-1, the J gene TRBJ2-7; 14 nucleotides line up with TRBD2. Germline assignment: CDR1 SGHRS and CDR2 YFSETQ. The CDR3 is 15 residues long. Germline trimming cut 6 bases from V and 6 bases from J; bases unmatched to any gene: 8. The CDR3 nucleotides read TGCGCCAGCATAGGGACTAGCGGGAGTTTGTCCGAGCAGTACTTC. Its protein is CASIGTSGSLSEQYF.

This chain uses TRBV5-1 with TRBJ2-7; maybe TRBD2 (6 bases). The V end was cut by 2 bases, the J end by 2 bases, with 14 bases between. This CDR3 has 15 amino acids. The germline V gene encodes CDR1 SGHRS and CDR2 YFSETQ. In DNA, the CDR3 is TGCGCCAGCAGCTTCTTAGCGGTCCCAACCTACGAGCAGTACTTC. Translated, it gives CASSFLAVPTYEQYF. Looking up the rest from reference TRBV5-1 and TRBJ2-7 gives the full variable domain: KAGVTQTPRYLIKTRGQQVTLSCSPISGHRSVSWYQQTPGQGLQFLFEYFSETQRNKGNFPGRFSGRQFSNSRSEMNVSTLELGDSALYLCASSFLAVPTYEQYFGPGTRLTVT.

J is TRBJ2-1 and V is TRBV2; D gene ambiguous. The CDR3 length is 15 residues. Germline loops: CDR1 SNHLY, CDR2 FYNNEI. Trimming removed 5 bases from V and 0 bases from J, with 11 bases in between. The CDR3: CASSPLRSSYNEQFF. DNA of the CDR3: TGTGCCAGCAGTCCACTGCGGAGCTCCTACAATGAGCAGTTCTTC.

This clone has a single count. The rearrangement joins TRBV7-9 to TRBJ2-4, with D perhaps matching TRBD1 (5 bases). The CDR3 is 14 amino acids. Per the germline V gene, CDR1 is SEHNR and CDR2 is FQNEAQ (reference sequence). V was clipped by 5 bases and J by 1 base, with 9 bases between them. The CDR3 DNA follows: TGTGCCAGCAGCCCCAGGGCCGCCAAAAACATTCAGTACTTC. The encoded protein is CASSPRAAKNIQYF.

The chain links TRBV18 to TRBJ2-7; 11 nucleotides agree with TRBD2. Germline V gene lookup returns CDR1 KGHSH and CDR2 LQKENI. The CDR3 consists of 16 residues. V lost 0 bases, J lost 3 bases, and 4 bases stayed unmatched. Here the CDR3 reads CASSPPVAGGGYEQYF. CDR3 in DNA: TGTGCCAGCTCACCACCGGTAGCGGGAGGGGGCTACGAGCAGTACTTC. The whole variable domain, remainder taken from reference TRBV18 and TRBJ2-7, is NAGVMQNPRHLVRRRGQEARLRCSPMKGHSHVYWYRQLPEEGLKFMVYLQKENIIDESGMPKERFSAEFPKEGPSILRIQQVVRGDSAAYFCASSPPVAGGGYEQYFGPGTRLTVT.

This chain connects TRBV7-6 to TRBJ2-7, with 9 positions matching TRBD1. Per germline, CDR1 SGHVS and CDR2 FNYEAQ. The CDR3 is made up of 16 amino acids. The J segment lost 2 bases and the V segment lost 5 bases, leaving 10 bases of the junction unmatched. CDR3 in amino acids: CASSPVGGQGPYEQYF. The CDR3 nucleotides read TGTGCCAGCAGCCCGGTGGGGGGACAGGGCCCCTACGAGCAGTACTTC.

This clone was seen just once. The chain has TRBV5-1 and TRBJ1-3; D is ambiguous. V was pared by 2 bases and J by 4 bases, with 7 bases between. The CDR3 totals 13 residues. Germline lookup yields CDR1 SGHRS and CDR2 YFSETQ. DNA for the CDR3: TGCGCCAGCAGCTTCGATCAGGGAAACACCATATATTTT. It yields the protein CASSFDQGNTIYF.

The DNA for the CDR3 is TGTGCCAGCAGCAGTGGACAGAACTATCAGCCCCAGCATTTT. Translation gives CASSSGQNYQPQHF. The chain recombines TRBV9 with TRBJ1-5; TRBD1 is a possible D gene (6 bases). The CDR3 is 14 amino acids. With 4 bases removed from V and 5 bases from J, the gap between germline ends came to 13 bases. Germline CDR1 is SGDLS and CDR2 is YYNGEE.

The V call is TRBV29-1, the J call TRBJ1-2; no clear D gene. The CDR3 runs to 11 residues. V lost 0 bases and J 13 bases, leaving 12 bases between the germline ends. Germline V gene lookup returns CDR1 SQVTM and CDR2 ANQGSEA. As DNA, the CDR3 is TGCAGCGTTGAAGAAATCAACTGTTGCACCTTC. Its translation: CSVEEINCCTF.

J is TRBJ2-1 and V is TRBV29-1; the D gene is possibly TRBD2 (6 bases). The CDR3 has 14 residues. V was pared by 5 bases and J by 7 bases, with 18 bases between. Germline V gene lookup returns CDR1 SQVTM and CDR2 ANQGSEA. CDR3 in amino acids: CSVTPSVLGNEQFF. CDR3 DNA: TGCAGCGTTACCCCTAGCGTTTTGGGGAATGAGCAGTTCTTC.

Written as DNA, the CDR3 is TGCAGCGTCTTTAGATCGGGGGGCAATGAGCAGTTCTTC. This encodes CSVFRSGGNEQFF. This chain uses TRBV29-1 with TRBJ2-1; the match to TRBD2 covers 7 bases. This CDR3 has 13 residues. J lost 6 bases, V lost 6 bases, and 8 bases had no gene match. Germline loops: CDR1 SQVTM, CDR2 ANQGSEA.

The chain uses TRBV7-3 and TRBJ2-5; the match to TRBD1 covers 7 bases. Germline lookup yields CDR1 SGHTA and CDR2 FQGTGA. CDR3 length: 14 amino acids. J gave up 0 bases and V 4 bases, and 2 bases lay outside the gene matches. CDR3 DNA sequence: TGTGCCAGCAGCTCGACAGGGCACCAAGAGACCCAGTACTTC. As protein: CASSSTGHQETQYF. Full variable domain (missing parts from reference TRBV7-3 and TRBJ2-5): GAGVSQTPSNKVTEKGKYVELRCDPISGHTALYWYRQSLGQGPEFLIYFQGTGAADDSGLPNDRFFAVRPEGSVSTLKIQRTERGDSAVYLCASSSTGHQETQYFGPGTRLLVL.

The table lists this clone with a few counts. The chain recombines TRBV9 with TRBJ2-5; 8 nucleotides align to TRBD2. The V gene end was trimmed by 2 bases and the J gene end by 5 bases; junction bases not matched to a gene: 5. CDR1 is SGDLS and CDR2 is YYNGEE in the germline V gene. The length of the CDR3 is 14 residues. In DNA form, the CDR3 reads TGTGCCAGCAGCGTCGCCGGGACTAGTGAGACCCAGTACTTC. It specifies CASSVAGTSETQYF.

This clone was seen more than once but under ten times. CDR3 nucleotides: TGTGCCAGCAGGGGACAGGGGTCTGACTATAATTCACCCCTCCACTTT. Translated: CASRGQGSDYNSPLHF. The V gene is TRBV6-6, the J gene TRBJ1-6; 10 nucleotides align to TRBD1. Germline CDR1 reads MNHNY; CDR2 reads SVGAGI (reference sequence). With V trimmed by 6 bases and J by 3 bases, 5 bases remained unmatched. The CDR3 has 16 residues.

The genes are TRBV29-1 and TRBJ1-1, with 9 bases that match TRBD1. Germline V gene sequence: CDR1 SQVTM, CDR2 ANQGSEA. The CDR3 loop spans 14 amino acids. V lost 4 bases, J lost 3 bases, and 6 bases stayed unmatched. The CDR3 region is CSVAAGQGHTEAFF. The CDR3 DNA is TGCAGCGTTGCGGCGGGACAGGGTCACACTGAAGCTTTCTTT.

V gene TRBV21-1 combines with J gene TRBJ2-7; TRBD1 is taken as the D call from the table, unchecked against the DNA. TRBV21-1 is a known pseudogene. There are 15 residues in the CDR3. The CDR3 sequence: CASSKRTGGLCEQYF. As DNA, the CDR3 is TGTGCCAGCAGCAAGCGGACAGGGGGCTTGTGCGAGCAGTACTTC.

This clone was seen only once. The rearrangement uses TRBV27 and TRBJ2-1, with TRBD2 identical over 11 bases. The germline V gene has CDR1 MNHEY and CDR2 SMNVEV (reference sequence). The CDR3 consists of 16 residues. V lost 3 bases, J lost 5 bases, and 6 bases stayed unmatched. The CDR3 region has the DNA TGTGCCAGCAGTTTTTGGGGACTAGCGGACAACAATGAGCAGTTCTTC. Amino acids: CASSFWGLADNNEQFF.